The entry below describes one T cell receptor beta chain. The entry originates in a study of radiotherapy plus CTLA-4 blockade in lung cancer. Sequenced by immunoSEQ multiplex PCR; TCRdb stores in-frame clones only, minus some. Among tens of thousands of clones listed, 84% were seen once. Germline V gene sequence: CDR1 SGHNT, CDR2 YYREEE (reference sequence). The CDR3 has 15 residues. V lost 4 bases to trimming and J lost 0 bases; unmatched junction nucleotides: 6. The TCR was taken from a human donor with non-small cell lung cancer whose response to radiotherapy plus ipilimumab could not be evaluated. The chain uses TRBV5-4 and TRBJ2-7; 8 positions match TRBD1. The specimen was peripheral blood, collected from a patient treated with radiotherapy plus ipilimumab. As DNA, the CDR3 is TGTGCCAGCAGCCCGGGACAGGCTATCTCCTACGAGCAGTACTTC. The encoded protein is CASSPGQAISYEQYF.